The rows below give T cell receptor beta chains drawn from one sample of a study of blood T cells in healthy people across ages. Via MiXCR, TCRdb re-called the 5' RACE reads, giving one row per CDR3 protein. The data contain roughly 2 million distinct CDR3 sequences, around half of them seen just once; the ten biggest clones take up approximately 2.1%. Sequencing used blood. Receptors were obtained from a woman aged 40 to 50 in good health. The CDR3 runs from the conserved cysteine through the conserved F or W. Each record gives: clone size, J gene, V gene, D gene, CDR3 protein, CDR3 DNA. The D gene is left open where the match is weak. Rows give clone size only sometimes, using once, few, many, or a class for an expanded clone.

size: NA; J: TRBJ2-3; V: TRBV4-3; D: NA; CDR3: CASSQGTGPGSGDTQYF; DNA: TGCGCCAGCAGCCAAGGGACGGGCCCAGGGTCCGGAGATACGCAGTATTTT
size: NA; J: TRBJ2-6; V: TRBV29-1; D: NA; CDR3: CSVSGRSSSGANVLTF; DNA: TGCAGCGTTTCTGGACGGTCGAGCTCTGGGGCCAACGTCCTGACTTTC
size: NA; J: TRBJ1-5; V: TRBV27; D: NA; CDR3: CASSSGSPQPQHF; DNA: TGTGCCAGCAGTTCGGGGAGTCCTCAGCCCCAGCATTTT
size: NA; J: TRBJ2-3; V: TRBV29-1; D: NA; CDR3: CSGHDWTSTDTQYF; DNA: TGCAGCGGACATGACTGGACTAGCACAGATACGCAGTATTTT
size: NA; J: TRBJ2-1; V: TRBV20-1; D: NA; CDR3: CSARGTTKFNEQFF; DNA: TGCAGTGCTAGAGGGACCACTAAGTTCAATGAGCAGTTCTTC
size: NA; J: TRBJ2-5; V: TRBV5-1; D: NA; CDR3: CASRGPVQETQYF; DNA: TGCGCCAGCAGAGGTCCGGTCCAAGAGACCCAGTACTTC
size: NA; J: TRBJ2-1; V: TRBV7-2; D: TRBD2; CDR3: CASSGQTSFGNEQFF; DNA: TGTGCCAGCAGCGGCCAGACTAGCTTCGGCAATGAGCAGTTCTTC
size: once; J: TRBJ2-1; V: TRBV28; D: TRBD1; CDR3: CASSLNWDRASNEQFF; DNA: TGTGCCAGCAGTTTAAATTGGGACAGGGCTTCTAATGAGCAGTTCTTC
size: few; J: TRBJ2-5; V: TRBV12-5; D: NA; CDR3: CASGFRRGSGQETQYF; DNA: TGTGCTAGTGGTTTCCGACGGGGATCGGGGCAAGAGACCCAGTACTTC
size: NA; J: TRBJ1-2; V: TRBV6-2/TRBV6-3; D: TRBD1; CDR3: CASSYPTGTGHGYTF; DNA: TGTGCCAGCAGTTACCCTACCGGGACAGGGCATGGCTACACCTTC
size: NA; J: TRBJ2-6; V: TRBV18; D: NA; CDR3: CASSPGAGPGGANVLTF; DNA: TGTGCCAGCTCACCAGGGGCAGGCCCAGGTGGGGCCAACGTCCTGACTTTC
size: few; J: TRBJ2-1; V: TRBV4-3; D: TRBD2; CDR3: CASSHTGTRYEQFF; DNA: TGCGCCAGCAGCCATACCGGGACTAGGTATGAGCAGTTCTTC
size: NA; J: TRBJ2-5; V: TRBV6-2/TRBV6-3; D: TRBD2; CDR3: CASSWGRLAGLETQYF; DNA: TGTGCCAGCAGTTGGGGACGACTAGCGGGGTTGGAGACCCAGTACTTC
size: NA; J: TRBJ2-5; V: TRBV9; D: NA; CDR3: CASSAAGAYQETQYF; DNA: TGTGCCAGCAGCGCCGCAGGGGCCTACCAAGAGACCCAGTACTTC
size: NA; J: TRBJ2-7; V: TRBV6-2/TRBV6-3; D: TRBD2; CDR3: CASSYGPSGEYEQYF; DNA: TGTGCCAGCAGTTACGGCCCTAGCGGGGAGTACGAGCAGTACTTC
size: NA; J: TRBJ1-2; V: TRBV12-3/TRBV12-4; D: TRBD1; CDR3: CASSPFPGTGLNYGYTF; DNA: TGTGCCAGCAGTCCCTTCCCCGGGACAGGGTTAAACTATGGCTACACCTTC
size: NA; J: TRBJ1-5; V: TRBV27; D: NA; CDR3: CASRPDGHNQPQHF; DNA: TGTGCCAGCAGACCGGACGGGCACAATCAGCCCCAGCATTTT
size: NA; J: TRBJ2-5; V: TRBV12-3/TRBV12-4; D: NA; CDR3: CASSPTQGETQYF; DNA: TGTGCCAGCAGTCCTACCCAAGGAGAGACCCAGTACTTC
size: NA; J: TRBJ2-1; V: TRBV6-2/TRBV6-3; D: NA; CDR3: CASMTRQPLHYNEQFF; DNA: TGTGCCAGCATGACCAGACAGCCACTACACTACAATGAGCAGTTCTTC
size: NA; J: TRBJ2-5; V: TRBV27; D: NA; CDR3: CASSLDHGGETQYF; DNA: TGTGCCAGCAGTTTAGATCACGGAGGGGAGACCCAGTACTTC
size: NA; J: TRBJ1-5; V: TRBV27; D: NA; CDR3: CASSRSNQPQHF; DNA: TGTGCCAGCAGCCGGTCGAATCAGCCCCAGCATTTT
size: few; J: TRBJ1-1; V: TRBV20-1; D: TRBD1; CDR3: CSAHGTGRLNTEAFF; DNA: TGCAGTGCCCATGGGACAGGGAGATTGAACACTGAAGCTTTCTTT
size: few; J: TRBJ2-4; V: TRBV5-1; D: NA; CDR3: CASSLDTVGIQYF; DNA: TGCGCCAGCAGCTTGGATACAGTCGGCATTCAGTACTTC
size: NA; J: TRBJ2-3; V: TRBV5-1; D: NA; CDR3: CASSSGGGDADTQYF; DNA: TGCGCCAGCAGCTCAGGAGGGGGGGACGCTGATACGCAGTATTTT
size: few; J: TRBJ2-3; V: TRBV20-1; D: TRBD2; CDR3: CSARDLASGRTDTQYF; DNA: TGCAGTGCTAGAGATCTGGCTAGCGGGCGCACAGATACGCAGTATTTT
size: NA; J: TRBJ1-4; V: TRBV12-3/TRBV12-4; D: NA; CDR3: CAGSLVAGPRGKLFF; DNA: TGTGCCGGCAGTTTAGTGGCGGGCCCTAGGGGGAAACTGTTTTTT
size: NA; J: TRBJ2-1; V: TRBV28; D: NA; CDR3: CASSLVGGYYNEQFF; DNA: TGTGCCAGCAGTTTAGTGGGGGGCTACTACAATGAGCAGTTCTTC
size: NA; J: TRBJ2-1; V: TRBV19; D: TRBD1; CDR3: CASSFVQGRQFF; DNA: TGTGCCAGTAGCTTTGTACAGGGGCGGCAGTTCTTC